Each of the 13 T cell receptor beta chains below was sequenced from the same sample in a study of shared clonotypes between healthy human individuals. Terminally differentiated effector memory CD45RA+ cells were left out of the naive CD8 fraction, which was CD45RO-negative and positively selected for CCR7. Profiled with immunoSEQ multiplex PCR; TCRdb holds only in-frame clones, not every one. Among roughly 2,000,000 clones listed, less than 95% were seen once. The material sequenced was naive CD8+ T cells sorted from blood. The receptors originated from a man between 18 and 35 years old in good health.

The V gene is TRBV28, the J gene TRBJ1-1; TRBD1 agrees at 8 bases. The germline V gene encodes CDR1 MDHEN and CDR2 SYDVKM. The CDR3 has 16 amino acids. The trim removed 8 bases at V and 0 bases at J, leaving 11 bases unmatched. CDR3: CASLNSDRGVNTEAFF. CDR3 nucleotide sequence: TGTGCCAGCTTAAACTCTGACAGGGGTGTGAACACTGAAGCTTTCTTT. The full variable domain, completed using reference TRBV28 and TRBJ1-1, is DVKVTQSSRYLVKRTGEKVFLECVQDMDHENMFWYRQDPGLGLRLIYFSYDVKMKEKGDIPEGYSVSREKKERFSLILESASTNQTSMYLCASLNSDRGVNTEAFFGQGTRLTVV.

This clone was recorded once. The J gene is TRBJ1-2, the V gene TRBV4-1; 9 bases agree with TRBD1. Per germline, CDR1 MGHRA and CDR2 YSYEKL. CDR3 length: 15 amino acids. V shed 4 bases and J 3 bases; nucleotides not matched to a gene: 6. CDR3 in amino acids: CASSRTTGGDYGYTF. The CDR3 DNA follows: TGCGCCAGCAGCCGTACTACAGGGGGCGACTATGGCTACACCTTC.

The V and J genes are TRBV2 and TRBJ2-3; perhaps TRBD2 as D (5 bases). Germline V gives CDR1 SNHLY, CDR2 FYNNEI. The CDR3 length is 16 residues. Between the trimmed V and J ends, which lost 5 bases and 2 bases, there was a span of 17 bases. CDR3: CASSPPAGENTDTQYF. The CDR3 nucleotides read TGTGCCAGCAGTCCCCCCGCCGGGGAAAACACAGATACGCAGTATTTT.

Details on this clone: This CDR3 is also generated by other DNA sequences in the sample. The chain combines TRBV6-5 with TRBJ2-1; D is uncertain. CDR1 is MNHEY and CDR2 is SVGAGI in the germline V gene. The CDR3 consists of 15 residues. Trimming removed 0 bases from V and 0 bases from J, with 6 bases in between. CDR3 region: CASSYSGFSYNEQFF. DNA of the CDR3: TGTGCCAGCAGTTACTCGGGATTCTCCTACAATGAGCAGTTCTTC.

The chain employs TRBV5-8 and TRBJ1-4; weak D call: TRBD1 (6 bases). The V end was cut by 1 base, the J end by 7 bases, with 14 bases between. The CDR3 consists of 15 residues. Germline V gene data show CDR1 as SGHTS and CDR2 as YDEGEE. The CDR3 region is CASSLLVLGAEKLFF. CDR3 in DNA: TGTGCCAGCAGCTTGTTAGTGTTGGGGGCTGAAAAACTGTTTTTT.

A single count supports this clone. The chain joins TRBV7-2 to TRBJ2-1, with 11 bases identical to TRBD1. Germline CDR1 reads SGHTA; CDR2 reads FQGNSA. Unmatched junction bases numbered 7, after V lost 7 bases and J lost 8 bases. The CDR3 loop spans 14 amino acids. The DNA for the CDR3 is TGTGCCAGCAACGATCCGGGACAGGGGGATGAGCAGTTCTTC. This gives the protein CASNDPGQGDEQFF.

V usage is TRBV30 and J usage is TRBJ2-5, with D possibly TRBD2 on 6 matching bases. V shed 2 bases and J shed 5 bases, with 12 bases lying between them. CDR1 is GTSNPN, CDR2 SVGIG, per germline (reference sequence). This CDR3 has 13 amino acids. The CDR3 region is CAWSSWGVETQYF. In DNA, the CDR3 is TGTGCCTGGAGTTCCTGGGGGGTGGAGACCCAGTACTTC.

J is TRBJ2-7 and V is TRBV7-2; 14 nucleotides align to TRBD2. CDR1 is SGHTA, CDR2 FQGNSA, per germline. After removal of 3 bases from V and 7 bases from J, the junction contained 5 bases not matched to a gene. This CDR3 region has 15 residues. The CDR3 DNA follows: TGTGCCAGCAGCTTGGGGGGACTAGCGGGAGAGGAGCAGTACTTC. Translated: CASSLGGLAGEEQYF.

This clone was detected only once. The CDR3 region is CASHDVRGTDTQYF. CDR3 DNA sequence: TGTGCCAGCCACGACGTACGGGGAACAGATACGCAGTATTTT. The chain is built from TRBV7-9 and TRBJ2-3; D perhaps matches TRBD2 (5 bases). This CDR3 spans 14 amino acids. V dropped 8 bases and J dropped 3 bases, with 15 bases sitting between them. Per the germline V gene, CDR1 is SEHNR and CDR2 is FQNEAQ (reference sequence).

V gene TRBV10-1 combines with J gene TRBJ2-3; the match to TRBD2 covers 7 bases. The CDR3 loop spans 13 amino acids. Germline assignment: CDR1 WNHNN and CDR2 SYGVQD (reference sequence). The J segment lost 5 bases and the V segment lost 3 bases, leaving 2 bases of the junction unmatched. CDR3 coding DNA: TGCGCCAGCAGTGAACCGGGAGGAGATACGCAGTATTTT. Its protein is CASSEPGGDTQYF.

This rearrangement joins TRBV4-1 to TRBJ1-6; D not certain. The CDR3 has 14 residues. V was pared by 5 bases and J by 0 bases, with 5 bases between. CDR1 is MGHRA, CDR2 YSYEKL, per germline. This chain's CDR3 is CASSGSSYNSPLHF. The CDR3 region has the DNA TGCGCCAGCAGCGGGAGCTCCTATAATTCACCCCTCCACTTT.

The chain is built from TRBV6-1 and TRBJ1-1, with unresolved D. The V end was cut by 0 bases, the J end by 7 bases, with 12 bases between. The CDR3 is made up of 14 amino acids. The germline gives CDR1 MNHNS, CDR2 SASEGT. CDR3 DNA sequence: TGTGCCAGCAGTGAAGCGATTGGGGTGAGTGAAGCTTTCTTT. Translated: CASSEAIGVSEAFF.

V gene TRBV7-9 combines with J gene TRBJ2-2; 7 nucleotides match TRBD1. CDR3 length: 16 residues. The trim removed 1 base at V and 3 bases at J, leaving 5 bases unmatched. Germline V gives CDR1 SEHNR, CDR2 FQNEAQ (reference sequence). The CDR3 spells CASSLEGGLDTGELFF. The CDR3, as DNA: TGTGCCAGCAGCTTAGAAGGGGGCCTTGACACCGGGGAGCTGTTTTTT.